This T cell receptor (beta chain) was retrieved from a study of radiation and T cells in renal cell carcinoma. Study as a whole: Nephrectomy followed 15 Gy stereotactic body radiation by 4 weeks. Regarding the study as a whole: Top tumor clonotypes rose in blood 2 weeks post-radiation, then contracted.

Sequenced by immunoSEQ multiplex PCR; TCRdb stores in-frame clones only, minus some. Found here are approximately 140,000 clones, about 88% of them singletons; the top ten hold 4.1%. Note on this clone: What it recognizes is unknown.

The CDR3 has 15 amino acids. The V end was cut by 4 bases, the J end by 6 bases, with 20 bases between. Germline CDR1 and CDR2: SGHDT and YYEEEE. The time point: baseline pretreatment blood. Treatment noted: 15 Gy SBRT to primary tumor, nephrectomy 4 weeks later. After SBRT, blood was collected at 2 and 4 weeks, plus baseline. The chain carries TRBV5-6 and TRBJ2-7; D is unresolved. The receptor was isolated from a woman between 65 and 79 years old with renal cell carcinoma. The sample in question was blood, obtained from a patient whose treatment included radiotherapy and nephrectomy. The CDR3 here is CASSVIQLLNVEQYF. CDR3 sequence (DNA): TGTGCCAGCAGCGTAATACAGCTTCTGAACGTCGAGCAGTACTTC. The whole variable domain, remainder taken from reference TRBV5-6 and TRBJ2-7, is DAGVTQSPTHLIKTRGQQVTLRCSPKSGHDTVSWYQQALGQGPQFIFQYYEEEERQRGNFPDRFSGHQFPNYSSELNVNALLLGDSALYLCASSVIQLLNVEQYFGPGTRLTVT.